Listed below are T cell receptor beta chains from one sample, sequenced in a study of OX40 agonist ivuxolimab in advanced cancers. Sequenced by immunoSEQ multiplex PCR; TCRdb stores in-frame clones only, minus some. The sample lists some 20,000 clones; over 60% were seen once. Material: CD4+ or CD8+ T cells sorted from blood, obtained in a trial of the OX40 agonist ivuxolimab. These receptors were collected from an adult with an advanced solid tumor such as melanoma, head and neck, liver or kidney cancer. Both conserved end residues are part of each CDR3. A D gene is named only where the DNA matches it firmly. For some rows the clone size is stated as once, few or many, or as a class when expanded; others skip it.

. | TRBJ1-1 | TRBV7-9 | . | TGTGCCAGCAGCCTAAACACTGAAGCTTTCTTT | CASSLNTEAFF
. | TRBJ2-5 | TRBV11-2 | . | TGTGCCAGCAGCTTAGAGGAGACCCAGTACTTC | CASSLEETQYF
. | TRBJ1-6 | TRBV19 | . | TGTGCCAGTAGTCGGTCCGGGAGCTCCTATAATTCACCCCTCCACTTT | CASSRSGSSYNSPLHF
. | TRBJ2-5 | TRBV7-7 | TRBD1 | TGTGCCAGCAGCCCATCGACAGGGTCACAAGAGACCCAGTACTTC | CASSPSTGSQETQYF
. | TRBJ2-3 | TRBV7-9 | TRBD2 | TGTGCCAGCAGCTCTACTGACAGCACTAGCGGGAGAGTAGATACGCAGTATTTT | CASSSTDSTSGRVDTQYF
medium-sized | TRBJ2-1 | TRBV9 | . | TGTGCCAGCAGCGTTTTCTCGGGGACTGCTATGGGGGAGCAGTTCTTC | CASSVFSGTAMGEQFF
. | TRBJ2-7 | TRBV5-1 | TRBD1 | TGCGCCAGCAGCCACGATTCCGGGACAGGGTACGAGCAGTACTTC | CASSHDSGTGYEQYF
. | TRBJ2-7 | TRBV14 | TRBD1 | TGTGCCAGCAGCCCTAGACAGGGGACCCACGAGCAGTACTTC | CASSPRQGTHEQYF
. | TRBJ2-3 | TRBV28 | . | TGTGCCAGCAGCTCCCGGGCCCCCATCCAGGAAAGCACAGATACGCAGTATTTT | CASSSRAPIQESTDTQYF
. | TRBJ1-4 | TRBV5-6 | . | TGTGCCAGCAGCTTGGACACGGGTTGGGAACTGTTTTTT | CASSLDTGWELFF
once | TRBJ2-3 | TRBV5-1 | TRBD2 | TGCGCCAGCAGCGCAGGACTAGCGGGGGCCCTCACAGATACGCAGTATTTT | CASSAGLAGALTDTQYF
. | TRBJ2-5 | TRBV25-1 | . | TGTGCCAGCAGAAGACAGGTCCAAGAGACCCAGTACTTC | CASRRQVQETQYF
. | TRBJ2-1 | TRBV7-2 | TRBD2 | TGTGCCAGCAGCTCGTCTCGGATAGCGGGAGGTCGTGTCAAGGAGCAGTTCTTC | CASSSSRIAGGRVKEQFF
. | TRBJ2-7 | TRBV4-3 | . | TGCGCCAGCAGCCAGCTAAGGGGGACCTACGAGCAGTACTTC | CASSQLRGTYEQYF